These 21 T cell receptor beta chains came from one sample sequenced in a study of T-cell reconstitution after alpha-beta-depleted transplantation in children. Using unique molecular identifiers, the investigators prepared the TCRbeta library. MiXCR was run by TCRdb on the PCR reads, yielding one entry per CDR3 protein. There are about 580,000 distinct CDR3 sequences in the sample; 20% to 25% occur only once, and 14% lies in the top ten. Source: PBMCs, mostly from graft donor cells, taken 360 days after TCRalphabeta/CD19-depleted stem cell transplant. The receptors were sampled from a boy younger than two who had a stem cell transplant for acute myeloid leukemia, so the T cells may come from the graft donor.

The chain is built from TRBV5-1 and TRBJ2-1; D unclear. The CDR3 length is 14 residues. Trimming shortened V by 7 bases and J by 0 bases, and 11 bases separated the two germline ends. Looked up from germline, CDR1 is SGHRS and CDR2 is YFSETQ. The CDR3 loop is CASEAENSYNEQFF. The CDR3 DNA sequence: TGCGCCAGCGAGGCAGAAAACTCCTACAATGAGCAGTTCTTC.

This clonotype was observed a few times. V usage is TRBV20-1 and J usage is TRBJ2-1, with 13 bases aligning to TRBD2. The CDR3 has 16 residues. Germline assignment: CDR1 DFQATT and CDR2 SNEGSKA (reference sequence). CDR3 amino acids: CRTDPGLAGSYNEQFF. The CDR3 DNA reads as TGCAGGACCGATCCGGGACTAGCGGGGTCTTACAATGAGCAGTTCTTC.

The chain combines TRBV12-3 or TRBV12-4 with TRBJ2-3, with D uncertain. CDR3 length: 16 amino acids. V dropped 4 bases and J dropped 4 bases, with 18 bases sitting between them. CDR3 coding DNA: TGTGCCAGCAGTTCCCTCTTGGTCGTAGGAGCAGATACGCAGTATTTT. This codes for CASSSLLVVGADTQYF.

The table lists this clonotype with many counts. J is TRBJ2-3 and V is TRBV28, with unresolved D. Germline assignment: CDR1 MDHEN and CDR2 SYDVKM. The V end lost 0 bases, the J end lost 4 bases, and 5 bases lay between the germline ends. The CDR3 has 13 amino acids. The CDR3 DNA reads TGTGCCAGCAGTTTATGCAGGCCAGATACGCAGTATTTT. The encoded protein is CASSLCRPDTQYF.

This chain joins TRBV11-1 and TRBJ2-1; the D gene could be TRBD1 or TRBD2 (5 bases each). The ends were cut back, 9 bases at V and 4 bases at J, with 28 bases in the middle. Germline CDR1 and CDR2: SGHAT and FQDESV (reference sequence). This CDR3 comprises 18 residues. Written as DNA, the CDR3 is TGTGCCAGTGGCCCCTGGATGGGCGAAGGGGAGAATTACAATGAGCAGTTCTTC. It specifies CASGPWMGEGENYNEQFF. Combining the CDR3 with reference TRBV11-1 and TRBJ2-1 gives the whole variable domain EAEVAQSPRYKITEKSQAVAFWCDPISGHATLYWYRQILGQGPELLVQFQDESVVDDSQLPKDRFSAERLKGVDSTLKIQPAELGDSAMYLCASGPWMGEGENYNEQFFGPGTRLTVL.

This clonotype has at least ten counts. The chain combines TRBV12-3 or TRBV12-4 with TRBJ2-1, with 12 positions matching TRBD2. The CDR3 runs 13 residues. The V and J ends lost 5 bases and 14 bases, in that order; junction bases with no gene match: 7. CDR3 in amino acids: CASSTPSGGGEFF. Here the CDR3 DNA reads TGTGCCAGCAGTACGCCTAGCGGGGGGGGCGAGTTCTTC.

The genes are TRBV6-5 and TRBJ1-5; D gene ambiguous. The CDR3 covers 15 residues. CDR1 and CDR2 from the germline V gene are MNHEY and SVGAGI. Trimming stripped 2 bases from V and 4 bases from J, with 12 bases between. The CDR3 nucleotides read TGTGCCAGCAGTTACCCGGGGATGGGGAATCAGCCCCAGCATTTT. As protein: CASSYPGMGNQPQHF.

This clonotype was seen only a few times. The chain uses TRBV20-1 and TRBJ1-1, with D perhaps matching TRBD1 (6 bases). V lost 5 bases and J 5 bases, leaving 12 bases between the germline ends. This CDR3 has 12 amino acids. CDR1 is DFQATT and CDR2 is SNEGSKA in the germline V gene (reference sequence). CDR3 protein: CSAPRGWTEAFF. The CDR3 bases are TGCAGTGCTCCTAGGGGGTGGACTGAAGCTTTCTTT.

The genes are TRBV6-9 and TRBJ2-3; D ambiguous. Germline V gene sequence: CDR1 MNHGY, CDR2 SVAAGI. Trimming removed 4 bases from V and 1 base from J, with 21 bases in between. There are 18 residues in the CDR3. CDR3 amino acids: CASSSGCRRVWGTDTQYF. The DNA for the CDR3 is TGTGCCAGCAGTTCGGGTTGCAGGCGAGTTTGGGGCACAGATACGCAGTATTTT.

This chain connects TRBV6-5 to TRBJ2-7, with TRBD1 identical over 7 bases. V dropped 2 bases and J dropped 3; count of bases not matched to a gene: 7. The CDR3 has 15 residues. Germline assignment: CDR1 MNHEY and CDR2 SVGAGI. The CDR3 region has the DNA TGTGCCAGCAGTTACGAGGGGACAGCCCTCTACGAGCAGTACGTC. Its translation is CASSYEGTALYEQYV.

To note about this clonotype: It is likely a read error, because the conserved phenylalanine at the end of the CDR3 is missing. The DNA for the CDR3 is TGTGCCAGCAGTGGACACACAGGGATGGGCTACACCGTC. Protein: CASSGHTGMGYTV. J is TRBJ1-2 and V is TRBV25-1; perhaps TRBD1 as D (6 bases). Germline V gives CDR1 MGHDK, CDR2 SYGVNS. This CDR3 has 13 residues. V dropped 4 bases and J dropped 8 bases, with 14 bases sitting between them.

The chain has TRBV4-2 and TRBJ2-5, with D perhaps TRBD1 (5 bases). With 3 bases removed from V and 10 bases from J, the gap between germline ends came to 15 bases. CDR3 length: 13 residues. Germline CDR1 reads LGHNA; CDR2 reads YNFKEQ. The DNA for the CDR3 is TGTGCCAGCAGCCAGGTACAGGCTACGGACCAGTACTTC. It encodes CASSQVQATDQYF.

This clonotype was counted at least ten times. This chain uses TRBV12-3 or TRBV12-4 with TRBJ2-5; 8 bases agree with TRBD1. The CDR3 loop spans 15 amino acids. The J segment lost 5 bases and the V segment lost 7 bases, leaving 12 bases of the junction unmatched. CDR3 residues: CASTIRTGWTETQYF. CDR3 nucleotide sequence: TGTGCCAGCACTATACGGACAGGGTGGACGGAGACCCAGTACTTC.

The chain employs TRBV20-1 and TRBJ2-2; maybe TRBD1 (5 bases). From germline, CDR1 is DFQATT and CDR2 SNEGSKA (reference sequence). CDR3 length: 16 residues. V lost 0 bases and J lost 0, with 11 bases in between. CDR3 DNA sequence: TGCAGTGCTAGAGATTCTGGGGCCACGAACACCGGGGAGCTGTTTTTT. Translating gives CSARDSGATNTGELFF.

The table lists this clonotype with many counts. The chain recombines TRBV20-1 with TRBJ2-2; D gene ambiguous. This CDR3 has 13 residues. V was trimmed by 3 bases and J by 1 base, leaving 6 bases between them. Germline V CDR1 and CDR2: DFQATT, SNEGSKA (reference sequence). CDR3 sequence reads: CSARSGNTGELFF. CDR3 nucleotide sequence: TGCAGTGCTAGGTCCGGGAACACCGGGGAGCTGTTTTTT.

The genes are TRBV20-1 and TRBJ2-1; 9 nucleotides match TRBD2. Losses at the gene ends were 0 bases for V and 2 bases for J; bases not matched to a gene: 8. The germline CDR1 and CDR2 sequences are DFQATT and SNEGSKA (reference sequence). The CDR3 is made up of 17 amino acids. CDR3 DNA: TGCAGTGCTAGAGATGGAAGGAGCGGGGGGACCTACAATGAGCAGTTCTTC. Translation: CSARDGRSGGTYNEQFF.

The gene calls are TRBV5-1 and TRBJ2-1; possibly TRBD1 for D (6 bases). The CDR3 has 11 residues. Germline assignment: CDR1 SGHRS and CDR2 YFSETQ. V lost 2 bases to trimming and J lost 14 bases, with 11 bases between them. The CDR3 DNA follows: TGCGCCAGCAGCTTTGGGGGCCATGAGTTCTTC. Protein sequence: CASSFGGHEFF.

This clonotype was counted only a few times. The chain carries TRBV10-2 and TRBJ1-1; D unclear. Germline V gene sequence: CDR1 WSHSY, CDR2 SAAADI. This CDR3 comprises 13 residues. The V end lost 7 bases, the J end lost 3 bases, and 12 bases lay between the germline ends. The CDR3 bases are TGCGCCAGCACCTGGACCGCTCACACTGAAGCTTTCTTT. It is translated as CASTWTAHTEAFF.

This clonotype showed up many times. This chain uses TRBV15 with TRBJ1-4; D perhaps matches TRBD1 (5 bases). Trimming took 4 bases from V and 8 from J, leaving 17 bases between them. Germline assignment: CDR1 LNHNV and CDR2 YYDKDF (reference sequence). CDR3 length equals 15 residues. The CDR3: CATSNRAREGEKLFF. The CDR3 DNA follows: TGTGCCACCAGCAACCGGGCCCGGGAGGGGGAAAAACTGTTTTTT.

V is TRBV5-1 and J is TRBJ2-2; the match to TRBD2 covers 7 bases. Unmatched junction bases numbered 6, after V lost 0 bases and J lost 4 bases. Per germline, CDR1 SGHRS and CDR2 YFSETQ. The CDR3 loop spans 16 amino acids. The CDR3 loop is CASSLALTSRTGELFF. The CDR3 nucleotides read TGCGCCAGCAGCTTGGCATTGACTAGCCGCACCGGGGAGCTGTTTTTT. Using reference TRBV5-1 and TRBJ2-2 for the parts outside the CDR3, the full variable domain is KAGVTQTPRYLIKTRGQQVTLSCSPISGHRSVSWYQQTPGQGLQFLFEYFSETQRNKGNFPGRFSGRQFSNSRSEMNVSTLELGDSALYLCASSLALTSRTGELFFGEGSRLTVL.

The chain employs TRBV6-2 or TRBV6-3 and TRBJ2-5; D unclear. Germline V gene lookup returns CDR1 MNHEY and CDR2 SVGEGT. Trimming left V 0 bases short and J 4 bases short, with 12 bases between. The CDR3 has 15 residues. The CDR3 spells CASSYSTARRETQYF. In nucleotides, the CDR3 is TGTGCCAGCAGTTACTCGACGGCGCGTAGAGAGACCCAGTACTTC.